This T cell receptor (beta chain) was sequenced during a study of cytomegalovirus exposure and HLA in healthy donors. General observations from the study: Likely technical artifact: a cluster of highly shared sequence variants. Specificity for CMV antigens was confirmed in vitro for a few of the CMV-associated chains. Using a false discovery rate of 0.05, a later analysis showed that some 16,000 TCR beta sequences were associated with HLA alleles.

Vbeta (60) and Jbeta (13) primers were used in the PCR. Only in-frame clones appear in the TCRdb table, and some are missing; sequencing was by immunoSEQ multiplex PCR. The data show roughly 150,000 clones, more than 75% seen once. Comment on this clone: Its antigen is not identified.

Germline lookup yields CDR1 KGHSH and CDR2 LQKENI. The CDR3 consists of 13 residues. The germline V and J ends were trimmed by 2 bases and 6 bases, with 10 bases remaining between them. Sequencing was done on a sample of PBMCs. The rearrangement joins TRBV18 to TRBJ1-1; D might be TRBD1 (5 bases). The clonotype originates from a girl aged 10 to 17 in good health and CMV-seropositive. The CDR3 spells CASSPRQSPEAFF. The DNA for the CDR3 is TGTGCCAGCTCACCAAGACAGTCCCCTGAAGCTTTCTTT.